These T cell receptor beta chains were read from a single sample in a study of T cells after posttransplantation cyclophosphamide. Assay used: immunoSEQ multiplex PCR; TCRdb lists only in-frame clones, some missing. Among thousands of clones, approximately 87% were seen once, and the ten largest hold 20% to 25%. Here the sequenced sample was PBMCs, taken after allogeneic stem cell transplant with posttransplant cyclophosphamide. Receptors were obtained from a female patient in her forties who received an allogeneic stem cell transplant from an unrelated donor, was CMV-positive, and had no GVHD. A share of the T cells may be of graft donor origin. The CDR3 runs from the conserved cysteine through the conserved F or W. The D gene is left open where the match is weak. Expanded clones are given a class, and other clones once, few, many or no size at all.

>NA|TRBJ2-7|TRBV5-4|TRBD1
CASSSPGQGSYEQYF
TGTGCCAGCAGCTCGCCGGGACAGGGTTCCTACGAGCAGTACTTC
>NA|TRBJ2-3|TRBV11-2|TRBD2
CASSPLRGGADTQYF
TGTGCCAGCAGCCCTCTCCGGGGAGGGGCAGATACGCAGTATTTT
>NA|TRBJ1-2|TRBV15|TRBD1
CATSRAQGDYGYTF
TGTGCCACCAGCAGAGCACAGGGGGACTATGGCTACACCTTC
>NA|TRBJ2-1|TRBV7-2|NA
CASSLAENFQEQFF
TGTGCCAGCAGCTTAGCGGAGAATTTCCAGGAGCAGTTCTTC
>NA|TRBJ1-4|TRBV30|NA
CAWSVHRDEKLFF
TGTGCCTGGAGTGTACACAGGGATGAAAAACTGTTTTTT
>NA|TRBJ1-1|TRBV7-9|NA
CASRDRSLEPMNTEAFF
TGTGCCAGCAGGGACAGATCCCTTGAACCTATGAACACTGAAGCTTTCTTT
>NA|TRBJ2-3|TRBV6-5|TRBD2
CASSFHAGGTDTQYF
TGTGCCAGCAGTTTCCACGCGGGGGGCACAGATACGCAGTATTTT
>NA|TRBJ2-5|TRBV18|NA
CASSPRTPKETQYF
TGTGCCAGCTCACCACGAACTCCCAAAGAGACCCAGTACTTC
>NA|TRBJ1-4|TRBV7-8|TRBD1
CASSEPHPIPGQGGTNEKLFF
TGTGCCAGCAGCGAACCTCATCCTATACCGGGACAGGGGGGAACTAATGAAAAACTGTTTTTT
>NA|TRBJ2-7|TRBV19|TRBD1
CASTDRGLYNEQYF
TGTGCCAGTACCGACAGGGGGCTCTACAACGAGCAGTACTTC
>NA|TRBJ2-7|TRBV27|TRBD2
CASSLSGSGGYEQYF
TGTGCCAGCAGTTTATCTGGTAGCGGGGGTTACGAGCAGTACTTC
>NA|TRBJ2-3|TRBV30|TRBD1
CAWSPPDRWNTDTQYF
TGTGCCTGGAGTCCCCCGGACAGGTGGAACACAGATACGCAGTATTTT
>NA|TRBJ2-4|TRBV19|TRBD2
CASSMALAGTNAKNIQYF
TGTGCCAGTAGTATGGCACTAGCGGGGACAAACGCCAAAAACATTCAGTACTTC
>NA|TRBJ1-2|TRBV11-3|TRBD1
CASGTGGAYDYGYTF
TGTGCCAGCGGTACAGGGGGCGCGTATGACTATGGCTACACCTTC
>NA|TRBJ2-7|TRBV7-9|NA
CASSPVGREQYF
TGTGCCAGCAGCCCCGTGGGGCGAGAGCAGTACTTC
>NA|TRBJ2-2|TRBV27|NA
CASSLLATGELFF
TGTGCCAGCAGTTTATTAGCGACCGGGGAGCTGTTTTTT
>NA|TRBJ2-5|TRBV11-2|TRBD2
CASKPSGARKTQYF
TGTGCCAGCAAACCTAGCGGGGCCCGGAAGACCCAGTACTTC
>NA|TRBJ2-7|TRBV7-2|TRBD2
CASSLTPGLAVEQYF
TGTGCCAGCAGCTTAACTCCTGGACTAGCGGTCGAGCAGTACTTC
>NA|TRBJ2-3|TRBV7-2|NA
CASTSLAPSTDTQYF
TGTGCCAGCACCTCACTAGCACCTAGCACAGATACGCAGTATTTT
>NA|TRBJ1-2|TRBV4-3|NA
CASSQPNGYGYTF
TGCGCCAGCAGCCAGCCGAACGGCTATGGCTACACCTTC
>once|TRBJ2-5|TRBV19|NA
CASSTFPETQETQYF
TGTGCCAGTAGTACCTTTCCAGAGACACAAGAGACCCAGTACTTC
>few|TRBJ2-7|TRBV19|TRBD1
CASSIGGQEPEGQYF
TGTGCCAGTAGTATAGGGGGACAGGAGCCCGAAGGGCAGTACTTC
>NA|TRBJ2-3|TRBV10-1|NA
CASSDPRYTDTQYF
TGCGCCAGCAGTGACCCGCGCTACACAGATACGCAGTATTTT
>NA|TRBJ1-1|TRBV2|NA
CASSRTAGEAFF
TGTGCCAGCAGTAGGACAGCGGGGGAAGCTTTCTTT
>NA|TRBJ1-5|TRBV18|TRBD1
CASSPTGVGQPQHF
TGTGCCAGCTCACCGACAGGGGTTGGCCAGCCCCAGCATTTT
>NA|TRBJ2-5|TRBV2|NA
CASKPGYQETQYF
TGTGCCAGCAAACCGGGGTACCAAGAGACCCAGTACTTC
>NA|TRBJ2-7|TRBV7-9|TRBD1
CASSSPAVDRGRSYEQYF
TGTGCCAGCAGCTCCCCGGCCGTAGACAGGGGTAGATCCTACGAGCAGTACTTC
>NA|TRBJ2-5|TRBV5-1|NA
CASSSSAPGMETQYF
TGCGCCAGCAGTTCATCGGCCCCGGGGATGGAGACCCAGTACTTC
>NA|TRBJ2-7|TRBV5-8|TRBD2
CASSLFAGGPYEQYF
TGTGCCAGCAGCTTGTTCGCGGGGGGGCCTTACGAGCAGTACTTC
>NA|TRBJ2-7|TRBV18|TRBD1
CASSPGQPSSYEQYF
TGTGCCAGCTCACCGGGACAGCCGAGCTCCTACGAGCAGTACTTC
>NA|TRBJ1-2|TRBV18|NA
CASSPPAANYGYTF
TGTGCCAGCTCACCACCGGCAGCGAACTATGGCTACACCTTC
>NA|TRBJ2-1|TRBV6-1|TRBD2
CASSDGGGAISNEQFF
TGTGCCAGCAGTGATGGCGGGGGGGCCATTAGCAATGAGCAGTTCTTC
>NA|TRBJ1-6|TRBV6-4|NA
CASSDSSGGSPLHF
TGTGCCAGCAGTGACTCCTCGGGAGGATCACCCCTCCACTTT
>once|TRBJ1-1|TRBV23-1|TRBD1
CASGTGGGTEAFF
TGCGCCAGCGGGACAGGGGGAGGCACTGAAGCTTTCTTT
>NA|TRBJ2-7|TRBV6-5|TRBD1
CAMTTGGGYEQYF
TGTGCCATGACGACAGGGGGCGGCTACGAGCAGTACTTC
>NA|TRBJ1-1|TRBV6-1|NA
CASRGPGGNTEAFF
TGTGCCAGCAGGGGACCCGGGGGGAACACTGAAGCTTTCTTT
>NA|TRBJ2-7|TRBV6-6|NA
CASSYSLLAQYF
TGTGCCAGCAGTTACTCGTTGCTGGCGCAGTACTTC
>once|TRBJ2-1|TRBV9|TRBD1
CASSGGQGAYNEQFF
TGTGCCAGCAGCGGGGGACAGGGGGCTTACAATGAGCAGTTCTTC
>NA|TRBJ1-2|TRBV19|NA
CASSPPPPAYGYTF
TGTGCCAGTAGTCCTCCCCCCCCCGCGTATGGCTACACCTTC
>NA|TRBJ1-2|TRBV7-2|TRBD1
CASSQGTANYGYTF
TGTGCCAGCAGCCAGGGGACAGCTAACTATGGCTACACCTTC
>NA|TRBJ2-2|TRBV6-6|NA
CASSYFGTRTAGELFF
TGTGCCAGCAGTTACTTTGGGACAAGGACCGCCGGGGAGCTGTTTTTT
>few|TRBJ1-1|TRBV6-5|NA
CASSKRRNTEAFF
TGTGCCAGCAGTAAGAGGCGGAACACTGAAGCTTTCTTT
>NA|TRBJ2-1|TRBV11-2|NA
CASSRGNYNEQFF
TGTGCCAGCAGCCGAGGGAATTACAATGAGCAGTTCTTC
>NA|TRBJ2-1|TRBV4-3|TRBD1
CASSQDAHAGGSYNEQFF
TGCGCCAGCAGCCAAGATGCGCACGCAGGGGGTTCCTACAATGAGCAGTTCTTC
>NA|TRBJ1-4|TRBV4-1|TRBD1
CASSQEGNRGNEKLFF
TGCGCCAGCAGCCAAGAAGGCAACAGGGGTAATGAAAAACTGTTTTTT